This T cell receptor (beta chain) was captured in a study of T cells in Graves' hyperthyroidism and ophthalmopathy (dated by TCRdb to the late 2010s). In terms of the full investigation: To identify distinguishing TCR V-J signatures, a discovery cohort of some 99 patients was used, comprising 40 to 45 with Graves' ophthalmopathy and 55 to 65 with stable Graves' hyperthyroidism. In more than 5 Graves' hyperthyroidism patients, the study also compared T-cell repertoires from thyroid tissue with T-cell repertoires from blood. Following sampling, methimazole starting at 30 mg daily was given to hyperthyroidism patients, and high-dose intravenous methylprednisolone was given to ophthalmopathy patients. According to the paper, TCR Vbeta CDR3 sequencing was carried out on roughly 130 peripheral blood samples, which came from 40 to 45 ophthalmopathy, fewer than 80 hyperthyroidism and roughly 17 progressor patients. An independent validation cohort of around 19 hyperthyroidism patients and about 15 patients who later progressed to ophthalmopathy tested prospective prediction of ophthalmopathy. For training and testing, the 100 or so patients in the discovery cohort were randomly divided in a 7:3 ratio. Here is what the overall study found, with its caveats: In validation, the model predicted progression to ophthalmopathy a median of roughly 6.5 months before onset, with about 67% sensitivity and 72.22% specificity. No statistical method was used to set the sample size in advance, and investigators knew the group allocation. Blood samples also contained most of the expanded thyroid clonotypes (frequency above 0.001), which suggests that blood repertoires may reflect thyroid immune responses. In cross-validation, a model built on a 13 V-J signature told ophthalmopathy apart from stable hyperthyroidism with 87.88% sensitivity and 81% to 82% specificity, and in testing the same model reached 80%/75%.

The TCR beta CDR3 regions were amplified from the RNA transcripts. For the first round of RT-PCR on the TCR CDR3, the HTBI primer set was used together with the Qiagen OneStep RT-PCR kit. Libraries were constructed in a second round of multiplex PCR, after which size selection and purification were performed. Sequencing of the libraries was done on an Illumina HiSeq2000 using paired-end 100 bp reads. Per the authors' processing: SOAPnuke was used to process the raw data, removing reads that contained adapters or uncalled bases, had a mean Phred below 15, or lacked an exact match to the constant primer or identifier. COPE v1.2.5 was used to merge high-quality paired reads, and clonotypes were defined as unique nucleotide sequences. Clonotypes were aligned to IMGT TRBV, TRBD and TRBJ reference segments using MiTCR v1.1. Analysis was restricted to V-J combinations with a frequency above 0.0001, which covered roughly 99% of repertoires. A TCS score was defined as the ratio between F50 (clonal expansion) and ExV (chaos), using BLOSUM62-based TCRdist between CDR3 peptides within each V-J. Welch's t-statistics and random forest reduced around 510 V-J features to 10 to 15, which were used in a naive Bayes classifier (R e1071). The Morisita-Horn index was used to measure how similar the thyroid and blood repertoires were. The raw public reads went through TCRdb reprocessing: fastp at Q25, MiXCR clone calling, in-frame beta chains kept. One record per CDR3 amino acid sequence lists the most common genes and DNA. TCRdb's processing, not the authors' own work, is the source of the V and J calls. For this sample the table gives fewer than 750,000 distinct CDR3 sequences, of which about 43% were detected only once. Around 7.7% of the sample lies in the top ten.

Stable Graves' hyperthyroidism was defined as no progression to ophthalmopathy during 18 months of follow-up. Hyperthyroidism patients were aged 18 to 65 years and newly diagnosed, with disease duration of less than 2 months. Any patient with an uncontrolled infection, another autoimmune disease, pregnancy or lactation was excluded. Diagnoses relied on clinical symptoms, serum thyroxine and TRAb, thyroid ultrasound and orbital computed tomography. Trizol reagent was used to extract total RNA, and RNA quality was then checked on an Agilent 2100 Bioanalyzer. Concerning this clonotype: Its antigen is not yet known. Base-call qualities are not available, and no considerably larger clone is one nucleotide away.

Measured from the cysteine to the phenylalanine, the CDR3 is 14 residues long. Here the CDR3 DNA is all that survives: 42 bases in frame from base 1. Reading the germline V gene (reference sequence) gives CDR1 SEHNR and CDR2 FQNEAQ. V is shortened by 5 bases, J by 3 bases, and the region joining them spans 13 bases. The receptor comes from a woman aged 18-30 years with Graves' hyperthyroidism. The sample taken for sequencing was peripheral blood or thyroid tissue (not recorded which). This sequence uses TRBV7-9 and TRBJ1-2, and perhaps TRBD1 as D gene, on 5 matching bases. The CDR3 reads CASSPIWGDYGYTF. The nucleotide sequence reads as follows: TGTGCCAGCAGCCCGATATGGGGGGACTATGGCTACACCTTC. Reference TRBV7-9 and TRBJ1-2 genes cover what lies past the CDR3, so the full variable domain is DTGVSQNPRHKITKRGQNVTFRCDPISEHNRLYWYRQTLGQGPEFLTYFQNEAQLEKSRLLSDRFSAERPKGSFSTLEIQRTEQGDSAMYLCASSPIWGDYGYTFGSGTRLTVV.